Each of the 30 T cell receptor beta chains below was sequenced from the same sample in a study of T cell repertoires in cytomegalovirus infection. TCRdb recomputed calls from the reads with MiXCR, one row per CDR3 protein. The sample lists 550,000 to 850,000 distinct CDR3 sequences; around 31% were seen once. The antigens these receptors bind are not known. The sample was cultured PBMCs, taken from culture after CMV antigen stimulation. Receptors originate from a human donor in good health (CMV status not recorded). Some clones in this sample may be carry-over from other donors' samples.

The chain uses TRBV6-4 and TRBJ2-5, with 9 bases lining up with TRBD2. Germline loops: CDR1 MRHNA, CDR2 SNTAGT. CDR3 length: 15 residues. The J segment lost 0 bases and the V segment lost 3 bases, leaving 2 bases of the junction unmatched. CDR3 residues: CASSEVAGDQETQYF. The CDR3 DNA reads TGTGCCAGCAGTGAGGTAGCGGGGGACCAAGAGACCCAGTACTTC.

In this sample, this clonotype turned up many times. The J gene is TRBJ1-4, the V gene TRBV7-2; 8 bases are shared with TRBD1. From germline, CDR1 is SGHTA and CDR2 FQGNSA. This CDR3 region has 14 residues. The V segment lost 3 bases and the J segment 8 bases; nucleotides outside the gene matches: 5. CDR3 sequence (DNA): TGTGCCAGCAGCTTCGGGACAGGCCCCGAAAAACTGTTTTTT. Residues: CASSFGTGPEKLFF.

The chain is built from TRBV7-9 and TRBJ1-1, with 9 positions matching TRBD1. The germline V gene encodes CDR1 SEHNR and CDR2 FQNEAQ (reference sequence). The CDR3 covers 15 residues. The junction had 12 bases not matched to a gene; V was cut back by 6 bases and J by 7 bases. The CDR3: CASRSKTGGSNEAFF. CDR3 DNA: TGTGCCAGCAGATCTAAAACAGGGGGCTCAAATGAAGCTTTCTTT.

The CDR3 nucleotides are TGTGCCAGCAGCACCCGGACTGGAGAGACCCAGTACTTC. Translated, it gives CASSTRTGETQYF. The J gene is TRBJ2-5, the V gene TRBV7-2, with a weak D call TRBD2 (5 bases). V was shortened by 5 bases and J by 4 bases, with 11 bases between the two germline ends. The V gene's germline CDR1 is SGHTA and CDR2 FQGNSA. This CDR3 has 13 amino acids.

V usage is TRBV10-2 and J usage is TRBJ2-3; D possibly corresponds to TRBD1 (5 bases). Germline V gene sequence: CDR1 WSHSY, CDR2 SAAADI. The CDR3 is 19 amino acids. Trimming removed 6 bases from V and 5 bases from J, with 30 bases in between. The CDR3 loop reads CASSAISTLGQLLGDTQYF. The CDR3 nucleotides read TGCGCCAGCAGCGCGATAAGCACGTTGGGGCAATTATTGGGAGATACGCAGTATTTT.

CDR3 loop: CASTALWEGQGEQYF. Written as DNA, the CDR3 is TGTGCCAGCACCGCGTTGTGGGAGGGCCAAGGCGAGCAGTACTTC. V usage is TRBV7-6 and J usage is TRBJ2-7; 7 nucleotides match TRBD2. Germline V lookup: CDR1 SGHVS, CDR2 FNYEAQ. This CDR3 is built from 15 residues. V shed 7 bases, J shed 6 bases, and the junction held 15 bases outside the gene matches.

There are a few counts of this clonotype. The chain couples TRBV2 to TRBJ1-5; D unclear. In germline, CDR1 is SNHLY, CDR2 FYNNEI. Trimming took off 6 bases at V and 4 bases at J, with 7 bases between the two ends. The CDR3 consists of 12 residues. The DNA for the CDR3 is TGTGCCAGCAGGGACGGTAATCAGCCCCAGCATTTT. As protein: CASRDGNQPQHF. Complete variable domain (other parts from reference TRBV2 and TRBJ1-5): EPEVTQTPSHQVTQMGQEVILRCVPISNHLYFYWYRQILGQKVEFLVSFYNNEISEKSEIFDDQFSVERPDGSNFTLKIRSTKLEDSAMYFCASRDGNQPQHFGDGTRLSIL.

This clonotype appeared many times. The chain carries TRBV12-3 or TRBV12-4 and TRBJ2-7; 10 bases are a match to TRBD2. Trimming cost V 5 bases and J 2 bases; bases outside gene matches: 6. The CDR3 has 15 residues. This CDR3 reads CASSPGLAAAYEQYF. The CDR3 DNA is TGTGCCAGCAGTCCCGGACTAGCGGCGGCCTACGAGCAGTACTTC.

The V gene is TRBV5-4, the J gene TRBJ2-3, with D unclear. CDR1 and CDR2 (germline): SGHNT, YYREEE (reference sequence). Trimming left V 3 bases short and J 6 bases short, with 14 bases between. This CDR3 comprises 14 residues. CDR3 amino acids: CASSYSDLGDTQYF. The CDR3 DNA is TGTGCCAGCAGCTACTCGGACCTCGGGGATACGCAGTATTTT.

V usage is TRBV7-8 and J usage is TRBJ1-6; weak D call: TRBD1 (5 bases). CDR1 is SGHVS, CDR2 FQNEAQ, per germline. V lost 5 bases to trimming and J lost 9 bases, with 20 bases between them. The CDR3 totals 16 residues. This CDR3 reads CASSRRNPRVGSPLHF. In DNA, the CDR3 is TGTGCCAGCAGCCGACGTAACCCCAGGGTTGGTTCACCCCTCCACTTT.

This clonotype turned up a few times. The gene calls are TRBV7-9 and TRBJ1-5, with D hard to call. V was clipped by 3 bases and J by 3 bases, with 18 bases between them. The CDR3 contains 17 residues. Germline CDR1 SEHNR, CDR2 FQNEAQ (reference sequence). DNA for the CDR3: TGTGCCAGCAGCTTTGGGTCCCTCATGGAGGCCAATCAGCCCCAGCATTTT. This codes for CASSFGSLMEANQPQHF. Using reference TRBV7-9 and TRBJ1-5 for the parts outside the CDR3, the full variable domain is DTGVSQNPRHKITKRGQNVTFRCDPISEHNRLYWYRQTLGQGPEFLTYFQNEAQLEKSRLLSDRFSAERPKGSFSTLEIQRTEQGDSAMYLCASSFGSLMEANQPQHFGDGTRLSIL.

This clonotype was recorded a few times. The CDR3 region has the DNA TGTGCCAGCAGTTTATCCAGGTTCGCGAACACCGGGGAGCTGTTTTTT. Translated, it gives CASSLSRFANTGELFF. The chain couples TRBV6-1 to TRBJ2-2; no definite D call. The germline V and J ends were trimmed by 5 bases and 0 bases, with 13 bases remaining between them. The CDR3 has 16 residues. The germline gives CDR1 MNHNS, CDR2 SASEGT.

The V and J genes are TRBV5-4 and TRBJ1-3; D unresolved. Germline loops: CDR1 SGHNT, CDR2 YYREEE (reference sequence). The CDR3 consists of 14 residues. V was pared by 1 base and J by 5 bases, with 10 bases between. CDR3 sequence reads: CASSLMNTRNTIYF. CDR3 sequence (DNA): TGTGCCAGCAGCTTGATGAACACTAGAAACACCATATATTTT.

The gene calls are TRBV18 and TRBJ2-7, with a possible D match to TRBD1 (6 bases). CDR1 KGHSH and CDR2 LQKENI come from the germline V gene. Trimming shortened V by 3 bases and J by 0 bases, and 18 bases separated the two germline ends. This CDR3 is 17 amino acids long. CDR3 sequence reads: CASSPSRIGQISYEQYF. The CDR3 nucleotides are TGTGCCAGCTCACCCTCCAGGATCGGACAGATCTCCTACGAGCAGTACTTC.

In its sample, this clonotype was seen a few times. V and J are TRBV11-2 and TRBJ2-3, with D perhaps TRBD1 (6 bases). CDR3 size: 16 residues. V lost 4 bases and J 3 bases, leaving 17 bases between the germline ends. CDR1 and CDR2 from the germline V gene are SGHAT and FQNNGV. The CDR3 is CASSSQGMSHTDTQYF. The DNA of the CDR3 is TGTGCCAGCAGCTCACAGGGTATGAGTCATACAGATACGCAGTATTTT. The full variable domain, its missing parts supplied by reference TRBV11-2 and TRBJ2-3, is EAGVAQSPRYKIIEKRQSVAFWCNPISGHATLYWYQQILGQGPKLLIQFQNNGVVDDSQLPKDRFSAERLKGVDSTLKIQPAKLEDSAVYLCASSSQGMSHTDTQYFGPGTRLTVL.

The CDR3 spells CASSPGTAGGGEKLFF. The CDR3, as DNA: TGTGCCAGCTCACCCGGGACAGCCGGCGGCGGGGAAAAACTGTTTTTT. This chain links TRBV18 with TRBJ1-4; 7 nucleotides align to TRBD1. CDR1 is KGHSH, CDR2 LQKENI, per germline. This CDR3 spans 16 amino acids. V lost 3 bases and J lost 8; bases outside the gene matches: 12.

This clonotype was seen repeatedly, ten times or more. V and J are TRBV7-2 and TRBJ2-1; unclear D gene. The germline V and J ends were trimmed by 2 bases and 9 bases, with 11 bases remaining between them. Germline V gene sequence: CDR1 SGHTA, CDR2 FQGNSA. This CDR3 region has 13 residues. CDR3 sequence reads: CASSLSSVTEQFF. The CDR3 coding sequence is TGTGCCAGCAGCTTAAGTTCGGTCACTGAGCAGTTCTTC.

The CDR3 is CASSLAASSGFSNTGELFF. The CDR3 nucleotides are TGTGCCAGCAGCTTAGCGGCTTCAAGTGGTTTCAGTAACACCGGGGAGCTGTTTTTT. The chain links TRBV7-6 to TRBJ2-2; D gene unclear. This CDR3 is built from 19 residues. Germline-derived CDR1 and CDR2 are SGHVS and FNYEAQ. With 0 bases removed from V and 2 bases from J, the gap between germline ends came to 19 bases.

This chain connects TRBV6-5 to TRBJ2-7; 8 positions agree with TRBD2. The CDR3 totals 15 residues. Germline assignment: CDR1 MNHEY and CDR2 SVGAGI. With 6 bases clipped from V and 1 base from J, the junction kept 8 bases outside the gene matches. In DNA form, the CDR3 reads TGTGCCAGCAGCGGGCCCCGGGGGGGATCCTACGAGCAGTACTTC. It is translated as CASSGPRGGSYEQYF.

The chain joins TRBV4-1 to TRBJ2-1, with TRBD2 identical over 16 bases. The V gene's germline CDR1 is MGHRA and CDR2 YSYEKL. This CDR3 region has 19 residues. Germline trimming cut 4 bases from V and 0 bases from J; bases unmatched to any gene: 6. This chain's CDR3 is CASSPSGTSGGGSYNEQFF. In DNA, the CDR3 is TGCGCCAGCAGCCCGAGTGGGACTAGCGGGGGGGGCTCCTACAATGAGCAGTTCTTC.

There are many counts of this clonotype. The CDR3 loop is CASSSGRTHSGNTIYF. Written as DNA, the CDR3 is TGTGCCAGCAGCTCCGGACGTACCCACTCTGGAAACACCATATATTTT. The rearrangement uses TRBV7-2 and TRBJ1-3, with D unclear. The CDR3 sequence is 16 residues long. Looked up from germline, CDR1 is SGHTA and CDR2 is FQGNSA. The V end lost 4 bases, the J end lost 0 bases, and 13 bases lay between the germline ends.

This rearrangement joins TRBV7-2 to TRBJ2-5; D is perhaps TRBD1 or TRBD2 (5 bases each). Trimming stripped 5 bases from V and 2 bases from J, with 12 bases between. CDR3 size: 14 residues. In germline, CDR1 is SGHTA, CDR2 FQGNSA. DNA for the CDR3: TGTGCCAGCAGCCTCGGGGCACAGCAAGAGACCCAGTACTTC. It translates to CASSLGAQQETQYF.

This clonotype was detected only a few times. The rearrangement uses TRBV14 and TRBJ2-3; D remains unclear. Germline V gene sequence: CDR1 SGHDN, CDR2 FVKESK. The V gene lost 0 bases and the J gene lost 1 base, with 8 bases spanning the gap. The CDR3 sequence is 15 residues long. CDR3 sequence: CASSQDRWRTDTQYF. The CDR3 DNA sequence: TGTGCCAGCAGCCAAGATCGATGGCGCACAGATACGCAGTATTTT.

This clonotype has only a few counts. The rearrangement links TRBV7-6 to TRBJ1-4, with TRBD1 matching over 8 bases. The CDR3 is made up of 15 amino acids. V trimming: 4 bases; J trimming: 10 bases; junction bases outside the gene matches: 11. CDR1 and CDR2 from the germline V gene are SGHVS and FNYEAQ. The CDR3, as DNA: TGTGCCAGCAGCTATGAGGGGGACAGGTCTGGAAAACTGTTTTTT. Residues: CASSYEGDRSGKLFF.

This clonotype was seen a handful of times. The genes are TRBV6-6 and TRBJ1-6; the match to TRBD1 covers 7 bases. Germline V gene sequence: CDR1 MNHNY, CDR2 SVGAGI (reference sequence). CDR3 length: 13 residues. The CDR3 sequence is CATELGRGSPLHF. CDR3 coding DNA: TGTGCTACAGAACTCGGCAGGGGGTCACCCCTCCACTTT.

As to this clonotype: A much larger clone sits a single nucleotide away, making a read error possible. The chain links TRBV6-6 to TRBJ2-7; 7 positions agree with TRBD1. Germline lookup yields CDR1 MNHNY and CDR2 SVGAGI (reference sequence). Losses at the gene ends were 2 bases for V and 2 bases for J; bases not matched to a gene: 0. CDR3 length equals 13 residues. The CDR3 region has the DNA TGTGCCAGCAGTTACCAGGGGGCCTACGAGCAGTACTTC. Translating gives CASSYQGAYEQYF.

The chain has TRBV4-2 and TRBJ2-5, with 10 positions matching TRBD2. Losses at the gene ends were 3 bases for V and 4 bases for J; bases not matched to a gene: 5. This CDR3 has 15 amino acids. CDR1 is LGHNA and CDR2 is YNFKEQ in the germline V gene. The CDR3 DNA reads TGTGCCAGCAGCCAGAGCGGGGGGGCCGTAGAGACCCAGTACTTC. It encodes CASSQSGGAVETQYF.

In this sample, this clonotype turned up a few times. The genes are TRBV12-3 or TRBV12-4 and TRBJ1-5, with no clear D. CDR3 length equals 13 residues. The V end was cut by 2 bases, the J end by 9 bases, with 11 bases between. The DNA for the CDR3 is TGTGCCAGCAGTTTAAACAGCGCGTGGCCCCAGCATTTT. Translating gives CASSLNSAWPQHF.

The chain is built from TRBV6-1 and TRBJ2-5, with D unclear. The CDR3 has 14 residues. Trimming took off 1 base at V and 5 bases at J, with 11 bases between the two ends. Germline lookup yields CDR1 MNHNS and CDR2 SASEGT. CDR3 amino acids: CASSEDRVIETQYF. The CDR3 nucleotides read TGTGCCAGCAGTGAAGACCGGGTAATTGAGACCCAGTACTTC.

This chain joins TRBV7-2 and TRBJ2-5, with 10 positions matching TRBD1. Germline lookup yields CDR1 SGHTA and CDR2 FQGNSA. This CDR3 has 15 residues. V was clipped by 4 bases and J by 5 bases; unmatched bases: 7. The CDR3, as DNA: TGTGCCAGCAGCTCCGGGACAGGGGATTACGAGACCCAGTACTTC. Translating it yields CASSSGTGDYETQYF.